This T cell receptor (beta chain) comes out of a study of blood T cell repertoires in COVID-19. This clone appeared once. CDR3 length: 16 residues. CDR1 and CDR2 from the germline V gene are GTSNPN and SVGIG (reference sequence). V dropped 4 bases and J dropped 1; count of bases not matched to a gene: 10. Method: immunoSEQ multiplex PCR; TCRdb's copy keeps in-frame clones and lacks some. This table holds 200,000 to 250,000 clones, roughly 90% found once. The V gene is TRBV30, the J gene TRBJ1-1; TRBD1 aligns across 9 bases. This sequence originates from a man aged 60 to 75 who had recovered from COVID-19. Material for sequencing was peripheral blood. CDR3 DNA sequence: TGTGCCTGGACGTCCACGCGGACAGGGGCGAACACTGAAGCTTTCTTT. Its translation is CAWTSTRTGANTEAFF.